Listed here is a single T cell receptor (beta chain). The table lists this clone with a count of one. The target of this receptor is not known. Within one base of it there is no much larger clone, and no base qualities were kept. The data originate from a study of T cell responses to AZD1222 COVID-19 vaccine listed by TCRdb under 2021. Study-wide context: AZD1222 recipients whose second dose came at about 4 weeks and those whose second dose came at about 12 weeks were combined into one group, since spike-specific TCR depth and breadth did not differ between the two schedules. TCR sequencing covered 230 or so trial participants: nearly 210 given two doses of AZD1222 and approximately 26 given two doses of MenACWY control vaccine. Trial participants were enrolled into age subgroups of 18-55, 56-69 and 70-plus years, which contained about 150, 28 and 57 TCR-sequenced participants, respectively.

The label giving this sample's time point can be read as: baseline before first vaccination. The vaccinee samples were drawn from two UK trials, COV001 and COV002, one of which was a single-blind randomized controlled phase 2/3 trial testing AZD1222 (ChAdOx1 nCoV-19) in healthy adults. Trial participant PBMC samples were collected at day 0 and day 28 after the second dose for TCRbeta chain sequencing. Study-wide conclusions, independent of this receptor: Conclusions about previously exposed vaccinees were limited because only a handful of AZD1222 recipients were SARS-CoV-2 seropositive at baseline. The whole spike protein was spanned by vaccine-associated CD4 TCRs, and dominant responses were seen in regions 160-218 and 743-854. Reportedly, close to half of the unique spike-specific TCRs recognized epitopes lying outside the regions that are mutated in the B.1.351 and B.1.1.7 variants. No day 14 peak-response samples were available, so repertoires were characterized only after the peak T cell response. The 56-69-year group was small, and its depth increase did not reach significance, likely because of low power. Participants were mostly white British and included more females than males, and it was suggested by the authors that clonal diversity may have been underestimated. After two AZD1222 doses, spike-specific TCR breadth and depth were significantly higher than at day 0 and than in MenACWY recipients.

The CDR3 regions of human TCRbeta chains were analyzed by immunosequencing. Under the source paper's analysis protocol: Repertoire TCRs were matched against a reference library of SARS-CoV-2-specific TCRs generated with the MIRA antigen-specificity platform. Breadth was defined as the fraction of unique TCRs that were SARS-CoV-2-associated. Depth was defined as the fraction of total T cells that were SARS-CoV-2-associated. Using the MIRA data, each spike-specific TCR was assigned both to the spike region to which the TCR was reactive and to a CD4 or CD8 class. Log10-transformed breadth and depth values were compared by one-way ANOVA with Sidak's multiple comparisons tests. Not all clones reach the TCRdb copy of this immuneACCESS table, which keeps in-frame sequences only. Checked studies attribute under half of the gap to unresolved V genes and leave the rest unexplained. V, J and clone size were drawn from that table, and D and trimming were deduced from the DNA. The sample table holds around 160,000 clones, of which under 95% were seen once. The ten biggest clones cover under 2% of the sample.

The CDR3 measures 13 amino acids from cysteine to phenylalanine. Just CDR3 DNA is preserved here, 39 bases in frame from base 1. V is shortened by 7 bases, J by 7 bases, and the region joining them spans 16 bases. CDR1 and CDR2 are read off the germline V gene as ENHRY and SYGVKD. The sequence was obtained from an adult in good health. The chain is assembled from TRBV10-3 and TRBJ2-5; possibly the D gene is TRBD1, per 6 matching bases. The input for sequencing was peripheral blood, taken on day 0 of AZD1222 vaccination. For the CDR3, the sequence is CAITGTSLGTQYF. The DNA sequence follows: TGTGCCATCACCGGGACATCCTTGGGGACCCAGTACTTC.